Following are 25 T cell receptor beta chains from one sample sequenced in a study of T cells expressing NK-cell markers. Reanalyzing the 5' RACE reads, TCRdb keeps one entry per CDR3 protein, without DNA. The table lists about 260,000 distinct CDR3 sequences. The sample comprised blood T cells: a sorted CD56 or NKG2C T cell subset, CD4+ or CD8+ T cells, or bulk PBMC T cells (not recorded which). All receptors come from a young man in good health.

The chain couples TRBV6-1 to TRBJ2-5; absent DNA, TCRdb's TRBD1 call cannot be checked. The CDR3 runs to 16 residues. The germline gives CDR1 MNHNS, CDR2 SASEGT. The CDR3 loop is CASSGGIGGFLETQYF.

The chain joins TRBV5-1 to TRBJ2-6. Germline CDR1 is SGHRS and CDR2 is YFSETQ. This CDR3 is built from 17 residues. CDR3 in amino acids: CASSQRTQGSGANVLTF. Together with reference TRBV5-1 and TRBJ2-6, the CDR3 gives the full variable domain: KAGVTQTPRYLIKTRGQQVTLSCSPISGHRSVSWYQQTPGQGLQFLFEYFSETQRNKGNFPGRFSGRQFSNSRSEMNVSTLELGDSALYLCASSQRTQGSGANVLTFGAGSRLTVL.

The V gene is TRBV5-6, the J gene TRBJ1-2; no DNA is available, so the TRBD1 call from TCRdb remains unchecked. The germline CDR1 and CDR2 sequences are SGHDT and YYEEEE. This CDR3 comprises 14 residues. The CDR3 here is CASSGDRSYYGYTF.

The chain has TRBV12-3 or TRBV12-4 and TRBJ2-3; TCRdb indicates TRBD1, and absent DNA this call remains unverified. There are 17 residues in the CDR3. CDR3 sequence: CASSLDPLVLLADTQYF.

The rearrangement uses TRBV29-1 and TRBJ1-2; TCRdb's D gene call, TRBD1, goes unchecked for lack of DNA. Per germline, CDR1 SQVTM and CDR2 ANQGSEA. The CDR3 runs 11 residues. CDR3 amino acids: CSVVDGGGYTF. The complete variable domain, with remaining parts taken from reference TRBV29-1 and TRBJ1-2, reads SAVISQKPSRDICQRGTSLTIQCQVDSQVTMMFWYRQQPGQSLTLIATANQGSEATYESGFVIDKFPISRPNLTFSTLTVSNMSPEDSSIYLCSVVDGGGYTFGSGTRLTVV.

This chain links TRBV10-3 with TRBJ2-3; TCRdb selects TRBD2, and the lack of DNA leaves this call unchecked. The length of the CDR3 is 21 residues. Germline V gives CDR1 ENHRY, CDR2 SYGVKD. The CDR3 here is CAISVITGTSGTKASTDTQYF.

V gene TRBV12-3 or TRBV12-4 combines with J gene TRBJ1-2. CDR3 length: 12 residues. The CDR3: CASSLWGLQNTF.

This chain links TRBV18 with TRBJ2-1; with no DNA, the TCRdb D assignment of TRBD2 cannot be verified. Germline V gene data show CDR1 as KGHSH and CDR2 as LQKENI. The CDR3 spans 15 residues. CDR3 sequence reads: CASSPPPSVDNEQFF. Together with reference TRBV18 and TRBJ2-1, the CDR3 gives the full variable domain: NAGVMQNPRHLVRRRGQEARLRCSPMKGHSHVYWYRQLPEEGLKFMVYLQKENIIDESGMPKERFSAEFPKEGPSILRIQQVVRGDSAAYFCASSPPPSVDNEQFFGPGTRLTVL.

The V call is TRBV20-1, the J call TRBJ2-3; TCRdb reports TRBD2, a call that lacks DNA to check it against. The CDR3 has 15 residues. Germline lookup yields CDR1 DFQATT and CDR2 SNEGSKA (reference sequence). CDR3 sequence reads: CSANLAGAITDTQYF.

The chain links TRBV29-1 to TRBJ1-2; as DNA is missing, the TRBD1 call by TCRdb cannot be tested. Germline-derived CDR1 and CDR2 are SQVTM and ANQGSEA. This CDR3 region has 13 residues. The CDR3 sequence is CSSKSTDPYGYTF.

This rearrangement joins TRBV10-3 to TRBJ2-3; the TCRdb call, TRBD2, lacks DNA for checking. Per the germline V gene, CDR1 is ENHRY and CDR2 is SYGVKD. This CDR3 has 12 residues. Here the CDR3 reads CATAGDADTQYF.

The chain joins TRBV5-4 to TRBJ2-1; lacking DNA, the TRBD1 call made by TCRdb goes unchecked. Germline lookup yields CDR1 SGHNT and CDR2 YYREEE (reference sequence). The CDR3 runs to 19 residues. The CDR3 here is CASSSGTGAGGLSYNEQFF.

The rearrangement links TRBV12-5 to TRBJ2-1; the TCRdb D gene call, TRBD1, has no DNA to confirm it. Germline CDR1 is LGHNT and CDR2 is FRNRAP. The CDR3 is 14 residues long. This chain's CDR3 is CASGLPGVHNEQFF.

The gene calls are TRBV18 and TRBJ2-5; the D call of TRBD1 rests on TCRdb alone, since no DNA is present to check it. Germline CDR1 and CDR2: KGHSH and LQKENI. This CDR3 contains 15 residues. CDR3 sequence: CASSPLGQTQETQYF.

J is TRBJ2-3 and V is TRBV7-2; no DNA is available, so the TRBD1 call from TCRdb remains unchecked. CDR3 length: 16 amino acids. In germline, CDR1 is SGHTA, CDR2 FQGNSA. CDR3 loop: CASSGGDRGLTDTQYF.

The chain has TRBV4-1 and TRBJ2-3; TCRdb lists TRBD1, though no DNA is available to test this call. Germline V gene lookup returns CDR1 MGHRA and CDR2 YSYEKL. This CDR3 spans 16 amino acids. The CDR3 sequence is CASSLTTDSSTDTQYF.

The rearrangement joins TRBV3-1 to TRBJ2-5; the D call of TRBD2 rests on TCRdb alone, since no DNA is present to check it. CDR1 LGHDT and CDR2 YNNKEL come from the germline V gene (reference sequence). The CDR3 totals 18 residues. Here the CDR3 reads CASSRRTRLAGGGETQYF.

The chain employs TRBV20-1 and TRBJ2-5; TCRdb calls TRBD2, which cannot be checked without DNA. Germline assignment: CDR1 DFQATT and CDR2 SNEGSKA (reference sequence). The CDR3 runs to 16 residues. The CDR3 here is CSASPVRLADQETQYF.

This rearrangement joins TRBV5-4 to TRBJ2-2. Germline assignment: CDR1 SGHNT and CDR2 YYREEE (reference sequence). The CDR3 totals 12 residues. The CDR3 region is CASSSYIGELFF.

The V call is TRBV5-4, the J call TRBJ2-5; without DNA, the TCRdb call of TRBD2 cannot be checked. Germline V gene lookup returns CDR1 SGHNT and CDR2 YYREEE (reference sequence). The CDR3 is 13 amino acids. The CDR3 sequence: CASSSRGGETQYF.

This chain's CDR3 is CASGLDPRDRENIQYF. The chain uses TRBV12-5 and TRBJ2-4; TCRdb proposes TRBD1, but this gene call is untestable without DNA. Germline CDR1 is LGHNT and CDR2 is FRNRAP. This CDR3 has 16 residues.

The chain uses TRBV6-5 and TRBJ1-2. From germline, CDR1 is MNHEY and CDR2 SVGAGI. CDR3 length: 14 amino acids. CDR3 residues: CASSYKDTHYGYTF.

This chain uses TRBV6-5 with TRBJ2-3; lacking DNA, the TRBD1 call made by TCRdb goes unchecked. This CDR3 spans 16 amino acids. In germline, CDR1 is MNHEY, CDR2 SVGAGI. CDR3 sequence reads: CASSYGSGGPTDTQYF.

The chain carries TRBV11-1 and TRBJ1-1; the D call of TRBD1 rests on TCRdb alone, since no DNA is present to check it. CDR1 is SGHAT and CDR2 is FQDESV in the germline V gene (reference sequence). This CDR3 region has 16 residues. CDR3 sequence: CASSFLRGQMNTEAFF.

The chain's CDR3 is CASSPRGRVSPNEQFF. This chain connects TRBV12-3 or TRBV12-4 to TRBJ2-1; with no DNA, the TCRdb D assignment of TRBD1 cannot be verified. The CDR3 has 16 residues.